One sample yielded the 20 T cell receptor beta chains listed below, sequenced in a study of blood T cell repertoires in COVID-19. The repertoire was sequenced with immunoSEQ multiplex PCR; TCRdb's copy has only in-frame clones and lacks some. The sample holds 250,000 to 350,000 clones, 80% to 90% seen once. The sequenced sample was PBMCs or T cells enriched from blood (not recorded which). Receptor source: a woman in her late teens or twenties who had recovered from COVID-19.

The rearrangement links TRBV5-1 to TRBJ2-1; 12 bases fit TRBD2. The CDR3 is 15 residues long. The ends lost 2 bases at V and 7 bases at J; junction bases unmatched: 4. Germline loops: CDR1 SGHRS, CDR2 YFSETQ. CDR3 nucleotides: TGCGCCAGCAGCTTTGCTAGCGGGGGGGCAAATGAGCAGTTCTTC. The encoded protein is CASSFASGGANEQFF.

This clone was counted a single time. The chain is built from TRBV4-1 and TRBJ1-1; 8 bases are a match to TRBD1. Germline CDR1 reads MGHRA; CDR2 reads YSYEKL. J gave up 1 base and V 5 bases, and 6 bases lay outside the gene matches. This CDR3 comprises 15 residues. The CDR3: CASSTGQGANTEAFF. DNA of the CDR3: TGCGCCAGCAGCACAGGACAGGGAGCGAACACTGAAGCTTTCTTT.

V gene TRBV5-4 combines with J gene TRBJ2-7; TRBD2 matches at 9 bases. The length of the CDR3 is 16 residues. Germline V gives CDR1 SGHNT, CDR2 YYREEE (reference sequence). Losses at the gene ends were 0 bases for V and 5 bases for J; bases not matched to a gene: 9. CDR3 sequence: CASSLAGASGVDEQYF. CDR3 DNA sequence: TGTGCCAGCAGCTTGGCCGGGGCTAGCGGGGTCGACGAGCAGTACTTC.

Only a few counts were recorded for this clone. The rearrangement joins TRBV3-1 (or the pseudogene TRBV3-2) to TRBJ1-6, with 10 positions matching TRBD1. The ends lost 7 bases at V and 5 bases at J; junction bases unmatched: 11. The V gene's germline CDR1 is LGHDT and CDR2 YNNKEL (reference sequence). The CDR3 runs 17 residues. CDR3 loop: CASTRDRGATNNSPLHF. In DNA, the CDR3 is TGTGCCAGCACTCGGGACAGGGGCGCTACCAATAATTCACCCCTCCACTTT.

The V and J genes are TRBV7-9 and TRBJ1-1, with a tentative D call TRBD1 (5 bases). Germline loops: CDR1 SEHNR, CDR2 FQNEAQ (reference sequence). V was pared by 1 base and J by 4 bases, with 10 bases between. CDR3 length equals 14 residues. The CDR3 DNA reads as TGTGCCAGCAGCTTAGTGGGGCTAGGCACTGAAGCTTTCTTT. This sequence encodes CASSLVGLGTEAFF.

This chain connects TRBV7-3 to TRBJ2-1, with TRBD1 matching over 7 bases. Germline assignment: CDR1 SGHTA and CDR2 FQGTGA. This CDR3 has 15 amino acids. The J segment lost 0 bases and the V segment lost 1 base, leaving 0 bases of the junction unmatched. The CDR3 DNA sequence: TGTGCCAGCAGCTTAAGGGACAGCTCCTACAATGAGCAGTTCTTC. It encodes CASSLRDSSYNEQFF.

V usage is TRBV7-4 and J usage is TRBJ1-4; no definite D call. Germline V gene data show CDR1 as SGHVT and CDR2 as SQSDAQ. This CDR3 is built from 18 residues. Trimming left V 1 base short and J 0 bases short, with 15 bases between. CDR3 region: CASSLGGEGPATNEKLFF. CDR3 nucleotide sequence: TGTGCCAGCAGCTTAGGGGGAGAGGGTCCGGCAACTAATGAAAAACTGTTTTTT.

The genes are TRBV4-1 and TRBJ2-7; 9 bases are a match to TRBD1. Germline loops: CDR1 MGHRA, CDR2 YSYEKL. The CDR3 is 14 residues long. Unmatched junction bases numbered 1, after V lost 0 bases and J lost 4 bases. The CDR3: CASSQEDRGYEQYF. Written as DNA, the CDR3 is TGCGCCAGCAGCCAAGAGGACAGGGGATACGAGCAGTACTTC.

The chain couples TRBV6-5 to TRBJ1-1; D is perhaps TRBD1 (6 bases). The CDR3 runs 13 residues. Deletions cut 6 bases from V and 12 bases from J, with 20 bases between. Germline V lookup: CDR1 MNHEY, CDR2 SVGAGI. CDR3 DNA: TGTGCCAGCAGGTTAGACAGGCTCTGGGCGACTTTCTTT. This encodes CASRLDRLWATFF.

V gene TRBV4-1 combines with J gene TRBJ2-7, with TRBD1 identical over 12 bases. After removal of 2 bases from V and 0 bases from J, the junction contained 5 bases not matched to a gene. Germline values: CDR1 MGHRA, CDR2 YSYEKL. The length of the CDR3 is 17 residues. CDR3 region: CASSQLPGQGASYEQYF. CDR3 nucleotides: TGCGCCAGCAGCCAACTTCCGGGACAGGGGGCCTCCTACGAGCAGTACTTC.

The J gene is TRBJ1-1, the V gene TRBV30; TRBD1 might be the D (6 bases). Germline V gene lookup returns CDR1 GTSNPN and CDR2 SVGIG (reference sequence). This CDR3 is built from 11 residues. The V gene lost 4 bases and the J gene lost 6 bases, with 9 bases spanning the gap. In DNA form, the CDR3 reads TGTGCCTGGAACAGGGCCCCTGAAGCTTTCTTT. Its protein is CAWNRAPEAFF.

The V call is TRBV7-2, the J call TRBJ1-5; D call uncertain. There are 14 residues in the CDR3. Germline V gives CDR1 SGHTA, CDR2 FQGNSA. V was cut by 1 base and J by 9 bases, with 13 bases left in between. This CDR3 is CASSLGGRARPQHF. The CDR3 region has the DNA TGTGCCAGCAGCTTAGGTGGGAGGGCTCGGCCCCAGCATTTT.

The chain has TRBV5-5 and TRBJ2-2, with D hard to call. Germline CDR1 reads SGHKS; CDR2 reads YYEKEE (reference sequence). CDR3 length equals 12 residues. Trimming shortened V by 4 bases and J by 4 bases, and 5 bases separated the two germline ends. In DNA, the CDR3 is TGTGCCAGCAGCCCTAGCACCGGGGAGCTGTTTTTT. Translating gives CASSPSTGELFF.

The count of this clone is one. The chain employs TRBV7-9 and TRBJ1-1; 7 bases line up with TRBD1. With 5 bases clipped from V and 1 base from J, the junction kept 7 bases outside the gene matches. CDR1 and CDR2 from the germline V gene are SEHNR and FQNEAQ (reference sequence). The CDR3 has 15 residues. CDR3 amino acids: CASSPRGTANTEAFF. CDR3 coding DNA: TGTGCCAGCAGCCCACGCGGGACAGCGAACACTGAAGCTTTCTTT.

V usage is TRBV5-1 and J usage is TRBJ2-1, with 13 bases aligning to TRBD2. V dropped 3 bases and J dropped 8; count of bases not matched to a gene: 5. The CDR3 consists of 15 residues. CDR1 is SGHRS, CDR2 YFSETQ, per germline. The CDR3 region is CASSSGLAGFDEQFF. CDR3 coding DNA: TGCGCCAGCAGCTCGGGACTAGCGGGGTTCGATGAGCAGTTCTTC.

In this sample, this clone turned up once. The CDR3 spells CASSPYPHSSGYYGYTF. The CDR3 DNA sequence: TGTGCCAGCAGTCCATACCCCCACAGCTCGGGGTACTATGGCTACACCTTC. The rearrangement links TRBV28 to TRBJ1-2; D not certain. Looked up from germline, CDR1 is MDHEN and CDR2 is SYDVKM. Trimming shortened V by 5 bases and J by 3 bases, and 22 bases separated the two germline ends. The CDR3 covers 17 residues.

This chain joins TRBV6-4 and TRBJ2-1; 11 nucleotides line up with TRBD1. Germline CDR1 MRHNA, CDR2 SNTAGT. The CDR3 loop spans 14 amino acids. The junction had 0 bases not matched to a gene; V was cut back by 2 bases and J by 6 bases. The CDR3 nucleotides are TGTGCCAGCAGTGACGGGACAGGGGGCAATGAGCAGTTCTTC. This gives the protein CASSDGTGGNEQFF.

Notes on this clone: The junction departs from germline at one end; a sequencing error may be responsible. This sequence joins TRBV6-6 and TRBJ1-4; TRBD1 matches at 8 bases. Germline CDR1 MNHNY, CDR2 SVGAGI (reference sequence). This CDR3 comprises 15 residues. The CDR3 sequence is CASSDSGGSREKLFF. The CDR3, as DNA: TGTGCCAGCAGTGACTCAGGGGGCTCGAGAGAAAAACTGTTTTTT.

This clone was picked up many times. The chain uses TRBV9 and TRBJ2-3, with a tentative D call TRBD2 (5 bases). The V gene lost 0 bases and the J gene lost 0 bases, with 11 bases spanning the gap. This CDR3 has 16 amino acids. Germline V gives CDR1 SGDLS, CDR2 YYNGEE. CDR3 protein: CASSVEDFSSTDTQYF. The CDR3 nucleotides are TGTGCCAGCAGCGTAGAGGACTTCTCTAGCACAGATACGCAGTATTTT.

This clone occurred once. V usage is TRBV11-1 and J usage is TRBJ2-1; D not certain. The CDR3 is 14 residues long. Germline V gene data show CDR1 as SGHAT and CDR2 as FQDESV (reference sequence). Trimming pared 5 bases from V and 8 bases from J, leaving 16 bases between. The DNA for the CDR3 is TGTGCCAGCAGCGGTCTGGAGTCAAGGCATGAGCAGTTCTTC. It yields the protein CASSGLESRHEQFF.